The following is a T cell receptor (beta chain) sequence with its context. What it recognizes is unknown. TPEX cells, early memory CD8+ T cells with exhausted-like traits, were CCR7+ PD-1+ TIGIT+. Each subset gave duplicate vials of 150,000 sorted CD8+ T cells for RNA. This sample was included in a study of human CD8 memory T cell subsets. Study results and limitations: Higher diversity in stem-like memory T cells than in precursor exhausted T cells was suggested by Chao1 estimates.

The CDR3 totals 14 residues. Germline V gene sequence: CDR1 PRHDT, CDR2 FYEKMQ (reference sequence). UMI-labeled 5' RACE was used, and it produced the TCR beta libraries. Reanalyzing the 5' RACE reads, TCRdb keeps one entry per CDR3 protein, without DNA. Its listing shows about 10,000 distinct CDR3 sequences. The chain joins TRBV13 to TRBJ1-2. Sequencing was performed on CD8+ T cells from PBMCs. The origin of this receptor is a human donor in good health. CDR3 in amino acids: CASTSDRTNYGYTF.